This T cell receptor (beta chain) was documented in a study of shared clonotypes between healthy human individuals. Study context: The donor group consisted of two women and three men, aged 18 to 49.

Repertoires were generated with immunoSEQ multiplex PCR, while TCRdb's copy carries only in-frame clones and drops some. The sample includes about 2 million clones, approximately 94% seen only once; the top ten take about 1.1%. Only CD45RO-negative cells positively selected for CCR7 counted as naive CD8 cells, so terminally differentiated effector memory CD45RA+ cells were excluded. The ends lost 3 bases at V and 4 bases at J; junction bases unmatched: 5. CDR1 and CDR2 (germline): MDHEN, SYDVKM. This CDR3 is built from 14 residues. V is TRBV28 and J is TRBJ1-2; 7 bases match TRBD1. The sample was naive CD8+ T cells sorted from blood. This clonotype originated in a man younger than 35 in good health. CDR3 sequence (DNA): TGTGCCAGCAGTTTCGACAGGGATCTCTATGGCTACACCTTC. Translation: CASSFDRDLYGYTF.